The rows below give T cell receptor beta chains drawn from one sample of a study of PD-L1 blockade in urothelial cancer. Here immunoSEQ multiplex PCR was the method, and the copy in TCRdb shows in-frame clones only, minus some. The top ten hold roughly a tenth of the sample, which has approximately 48,000 clones, more than 65% seen once. This specimen consisted of PBMCs, obtained around atezolizumab (anti-PD-L1) treatment. Every receptor here comes from a man between 65 and 85 years old with urothelial cancer. The CDR3 runs from the conserved cysteine through the conserved F or W. Fields, in order: D gene, clone size, V gene, J gene, CDR3 protein, CDR3 DNA. The D gene is left open where the match is weak. Clone size, where shown, is once, few, many, or a class for clones that have expanded.

>.|.|TRBV5-1|TRBJ2-7
CASSLGSTSTPEQYF
TGCGCCAGCAGCTTGGGCTCAACTAGTACCCCCGAGCAGTACTTC
>TRBD1|.|TRBV5-4|TRBJ1-5
CASSLDGTVNQPQHF
TGTGCCAGCAGCTTGGATGGGACAGTCAATCAGCCCCAGCATTTT
>.|.|TRBV30|TRBJ2-3
CAWSIRDTQYF
TGTGCCTGGAGCATCAGGGATACGCAGTATTTT
>TRBD1|.|TRBV19|TRBJ2-1
CASSHRGRDNEQFF
TGTGCCAGTAGTCACAGGGGCCGTGACAATGAGCAGTTCTTC
>TRBD1|.|TRBV19|TRBJ1-2
CASSYSGQAREDGYTF
TGTGCCAGTAGTTACTCGGGACAGGCAAGAGAGGATGGCTACACCTTC
>.|.|TRBV5-1|TRBJ1-1
CASSRGGITAMNTEAFF
TGCGCCAGCAGCCGGGGGGGCATTACAGCAATGAACACTGAAGCTTTCTTT
>TRBD1|once|TRBV28|TRBJ1-4
CASSLHTGQTNEKLFF
TGTGCCAGCAGTTTACACACGGGACAGACTAATGAAAAACTGTTTTTT
>.|.|TRBV30|TRBJ1-4
CAWTQGGRNEKLFF
TGTGCCTGGACCCAAGGAGGGCGGAATGAAAAACTGTTTTTT
>TRBD1|.|TRBV19|TRBJ2-7
CASSHGQGSYEQYF
TGTGCCAGTAGTCACGGACAGGGATCCTACGAGCAGTACTTC
>TRBD2|.|TRBV19|TRBJ2-1
CASSTGTSGALGDEQFF
TGTGCCAGTAGTACGGGGACTAGCGGAGCCTTAGGAGATGAGCAGTTCTTC
>.|.|TRBV6-1|TRBJ2-3
CASSELLAGDNTDTQYF
TGTGCCAGCAGTGAACTGTTGGCAGGGGATAACACAGATACGCAGTATTTT
>.|.|TRBV5-1|TRBJ1-1
CASSSTATGTADTEAFF
TGCGCCAGCAGCTCTACTGCTACCGGGACTGCCGACACTGAAGCTTTCTTT
>TRBD1|.|TRBV5-6|TRBJ2-7
CASSLWDRLVGAQYF
TGTGCCAGCAGCTTGTGGGACAGGCTGGTAGGTGCGCAGTACTTC
>.|.|TRBV18|TRBJ2-2
CASSPGLATGELFF
TGTGCCAGCTCACCAGGACTGGCCACCGGGGAGCTGTTTTTT
>TRBD1|.|TRBV7-8|TRBJ2-2
CASSYRGDTGELFF
TGTGCCAGCAGCTACAGGGGAGACACCGGGGAGCTGTTTTTT
>TRBD2|.|TRBV7-3|TRBJ2-6
CASSLASSGRSGANVLTF
TGTGCCAGCAGCTTAGCGAGTAGCGGGAGGTCTGGGGCCAACGTCCTGACTTTC
>.|.|TRBV6-1|TRBJ1-1
CASINRVNTEAFF
TGTGCCAGTATCAACAGGGTAAACACTGAAGCTTTCTTT
>TRBD2|.|TRBV6-1|TRBJ2-5
CASSEAHISGIMSETQYF
TGTGCCAGCAGTGAAGCGCATATTAGCGGGATAATGTCGGAGACCCAGTACTTC
>TRBD1|.|TRBV7-9|TRBJ1-5
CASSLAAGTDSNQPQHF
TGTGCCAGCAGCTTAGCCGCCGGGACAGATAGCAATCAGCCCCAGCATTTT
>.|.|TRBV6-5|TRBJ1-1
CASSFHRDLNTEAFF
TGTGCCAGCAGTTTCCACAGGGATTTGAACACTGAAGCTTTCTTT
>.|few|TRBV5-1|TRBJ2-7
CASSLERLPFYEQYF
TGCGCCAGCAGCTTGGAGCGGCTCCCCTTCTACGAGCAGTACTTC
>.|.|TRBV19|TRBJ1-5
CASSYRVGSDQPQHF
TGTGCCAGTAGTTACAGGGTCGGTAGCGATCAGCCCCAGCATTTT
>.|.|TRBV18|TRBJ2-6
CASSSSSGANVLTF
TGTGCCAGCTCATCGAGCTCTGGGGCCAACGTCCTGACTTTC
>TRBD1|.|TRBV18|TRBJ1-3
CASSPDIGTDTGNTIYF
TGTGCCAGCTCACCAGATATCGGGACAGATACTGGAAACACCATATATTTT
>.|.|TRBV9|TRBJ2-7
CASSPRVTGYEQYF
TGTGCCAGCAGCCCTCGGGTTACCGGTTACGAGCAGTACTTC
>TRBD2|.|TRBV5-6|TRBJ2-3
CASSPGFGGGITDTQYF
TGTGCCAGCAGCCCCGGTTTTGGGGGAGGGATCACAGATACGCAGTATTTT
>.|.|TRBV9|TRBJ1-2
CASSPAGRVYGYTF
TGTGCCAGCAGCCCAGCGGGGAGGGTCTATGGCTACACCTTC
>.|.|TRBV19|TRBJ2-7
CASSNRGTPSYEQYF
TGTGCCAGTAGTAACCGGGGGACTCCCTCCTACGAGCAGTACTTC